This T cell receptor beta chain is from a study of T-cell memory formation after mild COVID-19. Study results and limitations: Mainly CM and EM harbored the contracting CD4+ clones; mainly EMRA harbored the CD8+ ones. Balance between CD4 and CD8 was seen in clones contracting day 15 to 85, and a CD4+ lean was seen in later expanders.

Concerning this clonotype itself: Its antigen is as yet unknown.

This CDR3 has 14 residues. V gave up 6 bases and J gave up 8 bases; unmatched junction bases: 3. CDR1 and CDR2 (germline): SNHLY, FYNNEI. Constant-segment-primed 5'RACE gave TCR alpha and TCR beta cDNA libraries with sample barcodes and UMIs. TCRdb reprocessed the 5' RACE reads with MiXCR, giving one entry per CDR3 protein. The sample comprises around 370,000 distinct CDR3 sequences, under 25% of which are singletons, and 12% rests with the top ten. Input material: PBMCs or a T cell subset sorted from them (not recorded which). This sequence was found in an adult woman who had mild COVID-19 (a few samples of this study predate the infection). Cell type and time point are not known. V gene TRBV2 combines with J gene TRBJ2-1, with TRBD2 identical over 14 bases. The CDR3 region is CASRGLAGVDEQFF. The DNA for the CDR3 is TGTGCCAGCAGGGGACTAGCGGGGGTAGATGAGCAGTTCTTC.